These 12 T cell receptor beta chains were sequenced from one sample in a study of early T cells in non-severe SARS-CoV-2 infection. In TCRdb, the 5' RACE reads were re-called with MiXCR into one record per CDR3 protein. The sample has about 42,000 distinct CDR3 sequences; about 6% are singletons. The sequences come from whole blood, collected at baseline. These receptors came from an adult who was a healthcare worker with PCR-confirmed SARS-CoV-2 infection or an uninfected control (not recorded which).

CDR3 DNA sequence: TGTGCCAGCACCCGGGACTTCGCATCCTACGAGCAGTACTTC. Its protein is CASTRDFASYEQYF. The gene calls are TRBV7-2 and TRBJ2-7, with a possible D match to TRBD2 (6 bases). The CDR3 totals 14 residues. Per the germline V gene, CDR1 is SGHTA and CDR2 is FQGNSA. V shed 7 bases and J shed 1 base, with 14 bases lying between them.

Ten or more counts support this clonotype. The genes are TRBV4-1 and TRBJ2-5, with a possible D match to TRBD1 (6 bases). The CDR3 covers 15 residues. V was pared by 3 bases and J by 2 bases, with 13 bases between. Germline CDR1 reads MGHRA; CDR2 reads YSYEKL. The CDR3 loop is CASSHVYRGQETQYF. DNA for the CDR3: TGCGCCAGCAGCCATGTGTATAGGGGGCAAGAGACCCAGTACTTC.

This clonotype was counted at least ten times. The rearrangement uses TRBV30 and TRBJ1-5, with D perhaps matching TRBD1 (5 bases). The germline V gene has CDR1 GTSNPN and CDR2 SVGIG (reference sequence). The CDR3 runs 14 residues. The germline V and J ends were trimmed by 3 bases and 3 bases, with 12 bases remaining between them. CDR3 sequence: CAWRRQGFNQPQHF. The CDR3, as DNA: TGTGCCTGGAGACGGCAGGGCTTCAATCAGCCCCAGCATTTT.

Many counts were recorded for this clonotype. The chain couples TRBV18 to TRBJ2-7, with 8 bases matching TRBD2. The length of the CDR3 is 18 residues. From germline, CDR1 is KGHSH and CDR2 LQKENI. After removal of 3 bases from V and 5 bases from J, the junction contained 18 bases not matched to a gene. DNA of the CDR3: TGTGCCAGCTCACCGAGCAAGATAGCGGGGACTGGGCTACACGAGCAGTACTTC. Its protein product is CASSPSKIAGTGLHEQYF.

This clonotype was found many times. This sequence joins TRBV7-2 and TRBJ1-6; 7 bases fit TRBD1. This CDR3 is built from 17 residues. Per the germline V gene, CDR1 is SGHTA and CDR2 is FQGNSA. The ends lost 5 bases at V and 0 bases at J; junction bases unmatched: 7. In nucleotides, the CDR3 is TGTGCCAGCAGCAGACAGGGAGCCCGCTCCTATAATTCACCCCTCCACTTT. This gives the protein CASSRQGARSYNSPLHF.

Only a few counts were recorded for this clonotype. V is TRBV28 and J is TRBJ2-5; D remains ambiguous. The length of the CDR3 is 13 residues. Germline CDR1 reads MDHEN; CDR2 reads SYDVKM. V shed 4 bases and J shed 5 bases, with 11 bases lying between them. The CDR3 sequence: CASSSLPLETQYF. The CDR3 nucleotides are TGTGCCAGCAGTTCCCTCCCACTCGAGACCCAGTACTTC.

At least ten counts were recorded for this clonotype. This chain links TRBV13 with TRBJ2-7; D is perhaps TRBD1 (6 bases). V was clipped by 5 bases and J by 2 bases, with 13 bases between them. CDR3 length equals 14 residues. Germline V gene data show CDR1 as PRHDT and CDR2 as FYEKMQ (reference sequence). The CDR3 spells CASSDGTSPYEQYF. Written as DNA, the CDR3 is TGTGCCAGCAGCGATGGGACATCCCCCTACGAGCAGTACTTC. Full variable domain (missing parts from reference TRBV13 and TRBJ2-7): AAGVIQSPRHLIKEKRETATLKCYPIPRHDTVYWYQQGPGQDPQFLISFYEKMQSDKGSIPDRFSAQQFSDYHSELNMSSLELGDSALYFCASSDGTSPYEQYFGPGTRLTVT.

This clonotype came up many times. The chain has TRBV6-5 and TRBJ2-1; TRBD2 aligns across 7 bases. CDR1 and CDR2 (germline): MNHEY, SVGAGI. Losses at the gene ends were 8 bases for V and 8 bases for J; bases not matched to a gene: 9. The CDR3 length is 13 residues. The CDR3 DNA reads TGTGCCAGCGGCATCTTGGGGGGGGATGAGCAGTTCTTC. It encodes CASGILGGDEQFF.

This clonotype appeared many times. V and J are TRBV28 and TRBJ1-1, with 8 bases matching TRBD1. The CDR3 sequence is 15 residues long. Trimming removed 5 bases from V and 4 bases from J; junction bases left unmatched: 9. Germline CDR1 is MDHEN and CDR2 is SYDVKM. The DNA of the CDR3 is TGTGCCAGCAGTCGCCCCCAGGGGGCGATCACTGAAGCTTTCTTT. Translating it yields CASSRPQGAITEAFF. The whole variable domain, remainder taken from reference TRBV28 and TRBJ1-1, is DVKVTQSSRYLVKRTGEKVFLECVQDMDHENMFWYRQDPGLGLRLIYFSYDVKMKEKGDIPEGYSVSREKKERFSLILESASTNQTSMYLCASSRPQGAITEAFFGQGTRLTVV.

This clonotype occurred many times. The rearrangement uses TRBV5-4 and TRBJ2-1; TRBD2 matches 9 bases. Germline V gene sequence: CDR1 SGHNT, CDR2 YYREEE (reference sequence). The CDR3 consists of 14 residues. V lost 0 bases, J lost 8 bases, and 3 bases stayed unmatched. CDR3 sequence (DNA): TGTGCCAGCAGCTTGGGCGGGGGGGCTTATGAGCAGTTCTTC. Translating it yields CASSLGGGAYEQFF.

The gene calls are TRBV14 and TRBJ2-5; TRBD2 is a possible D gene (6 bases). This CDR3 contains 13 residues. The germline V and J ends were trimmed by 6 bases and 5 bases, with 13 bases remaining between them. Germline V CDR1 and CDR2: SGHDN, FVKESK. The CDR3 DNA sequence: TGTGCCAGCAGAGGAGGGCCGGGGGAGACCCAGTACTTC. This encodes CASRGGPGETQYF.

To note about this clonotype: One base away lies a much larger clone, so this may be a sequencing read error. CDR3 nucleotide sequence: TGTGCCAGCAGCTTAACTGCGGGGGTCTACACAGATACGCAGTATTTT. Encoded protein: CASSLTAGVYTDTQYF. V gene TRBV11-2 combines with J gene TRBJ2-3, with 7 nucleotides matching TRBD2. Germline trimming cut 2 bases from V and 2 bases from J; bases unmatched to any gene: 7. Germline V gene sequence: CDR1 SGHAT, CDR2 FQNNGV. The CDR3 has 16 amino acids.